The present TCR beta chain was sequenced within a study of monozygotic twins with cystic fibrosis. V gave up 3 bases and J gave up 0 bases; unmatched junction bases: 0. This CDR3 spans 15 amino acids. The germline gives CDR1 LNHDA, CDR2 SQIVND (reference sequence). Concerning this clone itself: The antigen is undetermined.

Whole-study findings and limits: Median Simpson clonality of 0.0095 suggested naive T cells predominated. Unrelated CF individuals shared fewer identical clonotypes than monozygotic CF twins.

Measured with immunoSEQ multiplex PCR; TCRdb has only the in-frame clones, and not every one. The sample records 20,000 to 25,000 clones, less than 98% being singletons. Sequencing input: blood. The TCR comes from a girl between 10 and 17 years old with cystic fibrosis. The chain joins TRBV19 to TRBJ2-3; 10 bases are shared with TRBD2. The CDR3 nucleotides are TGTGCCAGTAGTATGACTAGCGGGAGCACAGATACGCAGTATTTT. As protein: CASSMTSGSTDTQYF.